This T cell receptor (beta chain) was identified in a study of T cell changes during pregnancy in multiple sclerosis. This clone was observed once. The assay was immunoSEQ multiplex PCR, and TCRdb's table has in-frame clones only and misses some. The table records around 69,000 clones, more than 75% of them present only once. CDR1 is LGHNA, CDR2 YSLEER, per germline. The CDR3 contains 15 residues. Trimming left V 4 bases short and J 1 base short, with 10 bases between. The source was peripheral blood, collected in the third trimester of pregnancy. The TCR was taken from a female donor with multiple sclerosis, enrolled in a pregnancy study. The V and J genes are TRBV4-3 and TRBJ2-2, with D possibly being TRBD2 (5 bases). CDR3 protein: CASSRPAGNTGELFF. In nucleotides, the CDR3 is TGCGCCAGCAGCCGGCCGGCGGGGAACACCGGGGAGCTGTTTTTT.